These T cell receptor beta chains were read from a single sample in a study of cytomegalovirus exposure and HLA in healthy donors. Clones were sequenced by immunoSEQ multiplex PCR, and TCRdb holds only the in-frame ones, with some missing. The sample has about 140,000 clones; around 80% are singletons. Sequencing was carried out using PBMCs. The source is a man younger than 35 in good health and CMV-seropositive. CDR3s include the opening cysteine and the closing phenylalanine or tryptophan. The D gene is left open where the match is weak. Size is stated for part of the rows, as once, few or many counts, or as a class when the clone is expanded.

clone_size,j_call,v_call,d_call,cdr3_aa,cdr3_nt
NA,TRBJ2-3,TRBV13,TRBD2,CASSLEGTSDHTADTQYF,TGTGCCAGCAGCTTAGAGGGGACTAGCGATCACACGGCAGATACGCAGTATTTT
NA,TRBJ1-2,TRBV27,TRBD1,CASSPRGTGRAYGYTF,TGTGCCAGCAGTCCTAGAGGGACAGGGAGGGCCTATGGCTACACCTTC
NA,TRBJ2-2,TRBV27,TRBD1,CASSLTGQGYTGELFF,TGTGCCAGCAGTCTCACAGGACAGGGGTATACCGGGGAGCTGTTTTTT
NA,TRBJ2-3,TRBV6-4,TRBD2,CASRETSVDSTDTQYF,TGTGCCAGCAGGGAGACTAGCGTCGATAGCACAGATACGCAGTATTTT
NA,TRBJ2-2,TRBV7-9,NA,CASSPSGTAALLNTGELFF,TGTGCCAGCAGCCCCTCAGGGACTGCGGCCCTTCTGAACACCGGGGAGCTGTTTTTT
NA,TRBJ2-7,TRBV7-9,TRBD2,CASSPGLASEQYF,TGTGCCAGCAGCCCGGGACTAGCGAGCGAGCAGTACTTC
few,TRBJ1-4,TRBV28,NA,CASRTGSREKLFF,TGTGCCAGCAGGACAGGATCGAGGGAAAAACTGTTTTTT
few,TRBJ1-1,TRBV5-1,TRBD1,CASSLTAGGGTEAFF,TGCGCCAGCAGCTTGACGGCAGGGGGAGGCACTGAAGCTTTCTTT
NA,TRBJ1-2,TRBV4-1,TRBD1,CASSQGTTGWDYGYTF,TGCGCCAGCAGCCAGGGTACGACAGGGTGGGACTATGGCTACACCTTC
few,TRBJ2-3,TRBV5-4,TRBD1,CASSLGQGPTDTQYF,TGTGCCAGCAGCTTGGGACAGGGACCCACAGATACGCAGTATTTT
NA,TRBJ2-3,TRBV27,NA,CASSTIGADTQYF,TGTGCCAGCAGTACAATAGGGGCAGATACGCAGTATTTT
NA,TRBJ1-1,TRBV28,NA,CASTMGGVNTEAFF,TGTGCCAGCACCATGGGGGGGGTAAACACTGAAGCTTTCTTT
NA,TRBJ1-1,TRBV28,NA,CASSFRQGYTEAFF,TGTGCCAGCAGTTTCCGCCAGGGTTACACTGAAGCTTTCTTT
NA,TRBJ2-1,TRBV14,NA,CASSQDWGVTEKNEQFF,TGTGCCAGCAGCCAAGATTGGGGCGTGACAGAAAAGAATGAGCAGTTCTTC
NA,TRBJ2-1,TRBV14,NA,CASSPRRLDEQFF,TGTGCCAGCAGTCCTAGGAGGTTGGATGAGCAGTTCTTC
NA,TRBJ2-7,TRBV5-1,TRBD1,CASMGQGNEQYF,TGCGCCAGCATGGGACAGGGGAACGAGCAGTACTTC
few,TRBJ1-1,TRBV5-1,NA,CASSLDRTSEAFF,TGCGCCAGCAGCTTGGATCGAACTAGTGAAGCTTTCTTT
once,TRBJ1-4,TRBV9,NA,CASSPGQYLNEKLFF,TGTGCCAGCAGCCCGGGACAATACCTCAATGAAAAACTGTTTTTT
NA,TRBJ2-2,TRBV2,TRBD1,CASSPGQGNTGELFF,TGTGCCAGCTCGCCGGGACAGGGAAACACCGGGGAGCTGTTTTTT
NA,TRBJ2-5,TRBV27,TRBD1,CASGRQGRETQYF,TGTGCCAGCGGTAGACAGGGGCGGGAGACCCAGTACTTC
once,TRBJ2-1,TRBV4-1,NA,CASSPGTSPHNEQFF,TGCGCCAGCAGTCCCGGGACTTCCCCCCACAATGAGCAGTTCTTC
once,TRBJ2-7,TRBV29-1,NA,CSVGAVPYEQYF,TGCAGCGTTGGAGCGGTACCCTACGAGCAGTACTTC
NA,TRBJ2-5,TRBV28,NA,CASSLQGGTQYF,TGTGCCAGCAGTCTCCAGGGAGGGACCCAGTACTTC
NA,TRBJ1-2,TRBV30,NA,CAWSAQGNYGYTF,TGTGCCTGGAGTGCGCAGGGAAACTATGGCTACACCTTC
NA,TRBJ2-7,TRBV2,NA,CASILEQASEQYF,TGCGCCAGCATATTGGAACAGGCGTCCGAGCAGTACTTC
NA,TRBJ2-7,TRBV27,NA,CASSFAANYEQYF,TGTGCCAGCAGTTTCGCGGCGAACTACGAGCAGTACTTC
NA,TRBJ2-7,TRBV29-1,NA,CSVVPDSRRGYEQYF,TGCAGCGTTGTCCCAGATAGTCGCAGGGGCTACGAGCAGTACTTC
NA,TRBJ2-3,TRBV2,NA,CASMKERTDTQYF,TGTGCCAGCATGAAGGAGAGAACAGATACGCAGTATTTT
NA,TRBJ1-2,TRBV27,NA,CASSLLRDTNGYTF,TGTGCCAGCAGTCTCCTCCGGGACACCAATGGCTACACCTTC
NA,TRBJ2-5,TRBV5-6,NA,CASSLMRSQETQYF,TGTGCCAGCAGCTTGATGAGGAGTCAAGAGACCCAGTACTTC
once,TRBJ1-1,TRBV28,TRBD1,CASSLGTENTEAFF,TGTGCCAGCAGTTTAGGGACAGAAAACACTGAAGCTTTCTTT
few,TRBJ1-2,TRBV6-5,TRBD1,CASSKDRANYGYTF,TGTGCCAGCAGTAAGGACAGGGCTAACTATGGCTACACCTTC
few,TRBJ1-1,TRBV5-4,NA,CASSFVDVEGAFF,TGTGCCAGCAGCTTTGTGGACGTCGAGGGCGCTTTCTTT
NA,TRBJ2-7,TRBV7-2,TRBD1,CASSLGTGQGYEQYF,TGTGCCAGCAGCTTAGGAACGGGACAGGGATACGAGCAGTACTTC
NA,TRBJ2-1,TRBV29-1,NA,CSVVEGKQFF,TGCAGTGTCGTGGAGGGAAAGCAGTTCTTC
NA,TRBJ2-2,TRBV19,TRBD2,CASSTTSTSGSLGELFF,TGTGCCAGTAGTACTACCTCAACTAGCGGGAGTCTAGGGGAGCTGTTTTTT
once,TRBJ2-7,TRBV7-2,TRBD1,CASSFLPPTGPRSEQYF,TGTGCCAGCAGCTTCCTCCCCCCGACAGGGCCCAGATCTGAGCAGTACTTC
NA,TRBJ1-2,TRBV10-3,TRBD1,CAISESRTGGDYGYTF,TGTGCCATCAGTGAGTCCCGGACAGGGGGTGACTATGGCTACACCTTC
NA,TRBJ2-1,TRBV29-1,TRBD1,CSVLGQGAGEQFF,TGCAGCGTTCTGGGACAGGGGGCGGGTGAGCAGTTCTTC
NA,TRBJ1-1,TRBV20-1,NA,CSAPRGTEAFF,TGCAGTGCTCCCAGGGGAACTGAAGCTTTCTTT
NA,TRBJ2-5,TRBV7-3,NA,CASSLGGRGETQYF,TGTGCCAGCAGCTTGGGAGGGAGGGGGGAGACCCAGTACTTC